A selection of T cell receptor beta chains follows, all from one sample in a study of beta chain features in type 1 diabetes. The protocol was immunoSEQ multiplex PCR, while the TCRdb copy is restricted to in-frame clones and leaves out a portion. The sample holds 150,000 or so clones, about 50% seen once. Material: Tregs from blood. These receptors were taken from a man younger than 30 in good health. Both conserved end residues are part of each CDR3. The D gene is left open where the match is weak. Some rows have no size entry. The others give once, few or many, or a class for an expanded clone.

size: few; D: NA; J: TRBJ2-1; V: TRBV11-2; CDR3: CASSSLRGYEQFF; DNA: TGTGCCAGCAGCTCACTTAGGGGCTATGAGCAGTTCTTC
size: NA; D: NA; J: TRBJ2-3; V: TRBV6-1; CDR3: CASSVTGTDTQYF; DNA: TGTGCCAGCAGCGTGACAGGCACAGATACGCAGTATTTT
size: NA; D: NA; J: TRBJ2-5; V: TRBV28; CDR3: CASSARGGRETQYF; DNA: TGTGCCAGCAGTGCGAGGGGGGGTAGGGAGACCCAGTACTTC
size: few; D: TRBD1; J: TRBJ2-1; V: TRBV28; CDR3: CASLGQGILNEQFF; DNA: TGTGCCAGCCTGGGACAGGGGATTTTGAATGAGCAGTTCTTC
size: few; D: NA; J: TRBJ1-5; V: TRBV27; CDR3: CASSLSLLGGSPQHF; DNA: TGTGCCAGCAGTTTATCCTTACTGGGGGGGTCGCCCCAGCATTTT
size: NA; D: NA; J: TRBJ2-1; V: TRBV27; CDR3: CASTTGPYNEQFF; DNA: TGTGCCAGCACAACAGGGCCATACAATGAGCAGTTCTTC
size: NA; D: TRBD1; J: TRBJ1-2; V: TRBV7-3; CDR3: CASSNDRGYGYTF; DNA: TGTGCCAGCAGCAACGACAGGGGGTATGGCTACACCTTC
size: NA; D: NA; J: TRBJ1-3; V: TRBV9; CDR3: CASSVGGGLNSGNTIYF; DNA: TGTGCCAGCAGCGTGGGAGGCGGGTTGAACTCTGGAAACACCATATATTTT
size: few; D: TRBD1; J: TRBJ1-4; V: TRBV9; CDR3: CASSARQGFGEKLFF; DNA: TGTGCCAGCAGCGCCAGACAGGGGTTCGGTGAAAAACTGTTTTTT
size: NA; D: TRBD1; J: TRBJ1-1; V: TRBV18; CDR3: CASSPLPGQGARNTEAFF; DNA: TGTGCCAGCTCACCGCTGCCGGGACAGGGGGCGCGCAACACTGAAGCTTTCTTT
size: NA; D: NA; J: TRBJ1-6; V: TRBV27; CDR3: CASSFLGRGASSPLHF; DNA: TGTGCCAGCAGTTTCTTGGGGCGCGGTGCTAGTTCACCCCTCCACTTT